This TCR beta chain is drawn from a study of response to subunit inactivated influenza vaccine. Points from the study as a whole: With each seasonal influenza vaccination, the authors suggested, few new T cells are recruited.

A few counts support this clonotype. Its antigen is not known. TCRdb re-analysed the RT-PCR reads in MiXCR, keeping a single row per CDR3 protein. This sample has roughly 700,000 distinct CDR3 sequences, with about 14% found just once. Trimming cost V 1 base and J 3 bases, with 10 bases left between them. Looked up from germline, CDR1 is SGHTA and CDR2 is FQGNSA. This CDR3 is 14 amino acids long. The V and J genes are TRBV7-2 and TRBJ2-7; D is unresolved. The sequence derives from a man aged 45-65 years who received an inactivated influenza vaccine. The input for sequencing was PBMCs from blood, taken 14 to 15 days before vaccination. CDR3 DNA: TGTGCCAGCAGCTTAGATTGGCTGAACTACGAGCAGTACTTC. This sequence encodes CASSLDWLNYEQYF.